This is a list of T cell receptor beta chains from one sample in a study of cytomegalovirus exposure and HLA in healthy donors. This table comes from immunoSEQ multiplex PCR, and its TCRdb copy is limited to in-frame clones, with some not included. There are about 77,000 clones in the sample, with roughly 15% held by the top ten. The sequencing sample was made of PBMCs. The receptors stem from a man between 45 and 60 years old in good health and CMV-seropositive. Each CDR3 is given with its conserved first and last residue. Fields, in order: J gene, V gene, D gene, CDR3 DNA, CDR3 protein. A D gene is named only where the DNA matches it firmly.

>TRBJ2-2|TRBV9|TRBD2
TGTGCCAGCAGCGCCCCCCTAGCGGGAGGGGACACCGGGGAGCTGTTTTTT
CASSAPLAGGDTGELFF
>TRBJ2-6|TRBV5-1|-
TGCGCCAGCAGCTTGGGAGGGTATGACTCGACCGGGGCCAACGTCCTGACTTTC
CASSLGGYDSTGANVLTF
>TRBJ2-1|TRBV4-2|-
TGTGCCAGCAGCCAAGATGACGGCCAGGATGAGCAGTTCTTC
CASSQDDGQDEQFF
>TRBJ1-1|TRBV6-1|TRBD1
TGTGCCACCGTGACAGGGAGAACTGAAGCTTTCTTT
CATVTGRTEAFF
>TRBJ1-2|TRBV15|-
TGTGCCACCAGCAGAGACACAGCTAACTATGGCTACACCTTC
CATSRDTANYGYTF
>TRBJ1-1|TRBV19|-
TGTGCCAGTCAGTCGAGGGGGATGAACACTGAAGCTTTCTTT
CASQSRGMNTEAFF
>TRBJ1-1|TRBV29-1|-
TGCAGCGTAGGACAGAGGAACACTGAAGCTTTCTTT
CSVGQRNTEAFF
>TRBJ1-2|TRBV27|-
TGTGCCAGCAGTATTCAGGGAAACTATGGCTACACCTTC
CASSIQGNYGYTF
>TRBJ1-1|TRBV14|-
TGTGCCAGCAGCACGACAGGGAACACTGAAGCTTTCTTT
CASSTTGNTEAFF
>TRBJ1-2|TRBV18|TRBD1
TGTGCCAGCTCACTTTCTAGACAGGGAAGCGGCTACACCTTC
CASSLSRQGSGYTF
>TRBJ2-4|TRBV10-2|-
TGCGCCAGCGAACAGGGAGCCAAAAACATTCAGTACTTC
CASEQGAKNIQYF
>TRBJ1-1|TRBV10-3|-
TGTGCCATCAGTGAGTCCCGGAACACTGAAGCTTTCTTT
CAISESRNTEAFF
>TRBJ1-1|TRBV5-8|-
TGTGCCAGCAGCCAACAGGGAAGGGGGAACACTGAAGCTTTCTTT
CASSQQGRGNTEAFF
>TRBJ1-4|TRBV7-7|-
TGTGCCAGCAGCTTTGCCTTGAGGGCGGGGAGTTTGGAAAAACTGTTTTTT
CASSFALRAGSLEKLFF
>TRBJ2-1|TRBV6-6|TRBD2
TGTGCCAGCAGTTATAGCGGGGCTTCCCACAATGAGCAGTTCTTC
CASSYSGASHNEQFF
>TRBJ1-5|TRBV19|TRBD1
TGTGCCAGTAGCGGACAGGGCCGTCTGAGAAATCAGCCCCAGCATTTT
CASSGQGRLRNQPQHF
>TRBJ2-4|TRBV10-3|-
TGTGCCATCGCGGAGTCAGGGAACCTAGCCAAAAACATTCAGTACTTC
CAIAESGNLAKNIQYF
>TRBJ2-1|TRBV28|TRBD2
TGTGCCAGCACGCCAGCGGGGTACAATGAGCAGTTCTTC
CASTPAGYNEQFF
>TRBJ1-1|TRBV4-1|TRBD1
TGCGCCAGCAGCCAAGTGGAGACAGGGAGGTCTTTCTTT
CASSQVETGRSFF
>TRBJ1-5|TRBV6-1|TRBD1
TGTGCCAGCAGTGAAGCTCCGGGACAGGGCAATCAGCCCCAGCATTTT
CASSEAPGQGNQPQHF
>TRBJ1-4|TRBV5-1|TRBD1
TGCGCCAGCAGCTCGCAGCCGGGACAGGGAAATGAAAAACTGTTTTTT
CASSSQPGQGNEKLFF
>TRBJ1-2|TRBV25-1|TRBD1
TGTGCCAGCGCCGCTCCGGGACAGGGTAACTATGGCTACACCTTC
CASAAPGQGNYGYTF
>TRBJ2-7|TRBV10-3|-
TGTGCCATCAGTGAGTCGGAGGACGAGCAGTACTTC
CAISESEDEQYF
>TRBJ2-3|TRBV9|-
TGTGCCAGCAGCGTGTGGGGGGGCGGCACAGATACGCAGTATTTT
CASSVWGGGTDTQYF
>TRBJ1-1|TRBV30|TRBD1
TGTGCCTGGAGGGGCAAGGGGGCCACTGAAGCTTTCTTT
CAWRGKGATEAFF
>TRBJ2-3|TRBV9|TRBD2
TGTGCCAGCAGCGTCGGTGGGGGGGGACTGACAGATACGCAGTATTTT
CASSVGGGGLTDTQYF
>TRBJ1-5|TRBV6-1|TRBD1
TGTGCCAGCAGTGAAGCCGGGACAGTTTATCAGCCCCAGCATTTT
CASSEAGTVYQPQHF
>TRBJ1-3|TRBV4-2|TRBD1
TGTGCCAGCAGCCAAACTACCCGGGGCAGGGGGCCTGGCACCATATATTTT
CASSQTTRGRGPGTIYF
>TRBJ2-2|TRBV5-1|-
TGCGCCAGCAGCTTGAATGGGAGGCTTAACACCGGGGAGCTGTTTTTT
CASSLNGRLNTGELFF
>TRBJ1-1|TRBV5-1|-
TGCGCCAGCAGCCCGGATAGGCCTGGAGGGAAGGCTGAAGCTTTCTTT
CASSPDRPGGKAEAFF
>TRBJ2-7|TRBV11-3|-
TGTGCCAGCAGCTTAGGGGGTTCGGGGGAGCAGTACTTC
CASSLGGSGEQYF
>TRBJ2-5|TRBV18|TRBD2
TGTGCCAGCTCACCAAGTAGCGGGTTACAAGAGACCCAGTACTTC
CASSPSSGLQETQYF
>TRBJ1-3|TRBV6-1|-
TGTGCCAGCAGGCCGGTGGGGCTCCTTGGAAACACCATATATTTT
CASRPVGLLGNTIYF
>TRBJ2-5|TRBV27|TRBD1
TGTGCCAGCAGTCGGGACAGGGGTACTCCAAGAGAGACCCAGTACTTC
CASSRDRGTPRETQYF
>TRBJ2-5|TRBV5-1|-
TGCGCCAGCAGCTTAGGAGACAGCCAGAGTTTGGGGAACCAAGAGACCCAGTACTTC
CASSLGDSQSLGNQETQYF
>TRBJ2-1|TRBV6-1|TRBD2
TGTGCTAGCGGGAGGCATTTTGAAGACAATGAGCAGTTCTTC
CASGRHFEDNEQFF
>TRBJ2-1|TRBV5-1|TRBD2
TGCGCCAGCAGTGACGGGAGGAATACCTACAATGAGCAGTTCTTC
CASSDGRNTYNEQFF
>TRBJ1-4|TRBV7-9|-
TGTGCCAGCGGCGGATCAACTAATGAAAAACTGTTTTTT
CASGGSTNEKLFF
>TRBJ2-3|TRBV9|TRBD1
TGTGCCAGCAGCGTACGTGAGACAGGGACGGATACGCAGTATTTT
CASSVRETGTDTQYF
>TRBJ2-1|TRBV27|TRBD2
TGTGCCAGCAGCCCTCCGCGGGTAGCGGGAGTACGAGAGCAGTTCTTC
CASSPPRVAGVREQFF
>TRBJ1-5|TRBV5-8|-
TGTGCCAGCAGTTCCTACCTCGTCCAGGGTCAGCCCCAGCATTTT
CASSSYLVQGQPQHF
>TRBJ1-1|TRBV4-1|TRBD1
TGCGCCAGCAGCCAATTTCCGGGACAGACATTTAACACTGAAGCTTTCTTT
CASSQFPGQTFNTEAFF
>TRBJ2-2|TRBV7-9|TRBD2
TGTGCCAGCAGCCCACTAGCGGGGGAAACCACCGGGGAGCTGTTTTTT
CASSPLAGETTGELFF
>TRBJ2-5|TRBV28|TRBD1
TGTGCCAGCAGTTCAGGGGGCGAGGGAGGAGAGACCCAGTACTTC
CASSSGGEGGETQYF
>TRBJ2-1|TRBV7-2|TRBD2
TGTGCCAGCAGCTCGCCGACTAGCGGGGGGGCATCAAATGAGCAGTTCTTC
CASSSPTSGGASNEQFF
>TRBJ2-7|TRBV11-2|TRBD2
TGTGCCAGCAGTTGGACTAGCGGGGGAGCCGAGCAGTACTTC
CASSWTSGGAEQYF